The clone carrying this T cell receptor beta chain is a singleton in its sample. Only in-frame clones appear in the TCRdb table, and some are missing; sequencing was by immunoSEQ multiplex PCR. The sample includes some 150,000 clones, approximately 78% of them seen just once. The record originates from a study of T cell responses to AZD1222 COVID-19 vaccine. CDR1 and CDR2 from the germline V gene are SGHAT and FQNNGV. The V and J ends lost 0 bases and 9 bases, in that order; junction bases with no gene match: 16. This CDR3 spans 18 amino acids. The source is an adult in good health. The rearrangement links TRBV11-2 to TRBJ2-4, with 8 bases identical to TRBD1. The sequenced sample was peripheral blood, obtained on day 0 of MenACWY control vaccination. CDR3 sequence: CASSLDLPDRGRTGIQYF. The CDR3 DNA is TGTGCCAGCAGCTTAGATCTCCCCGACAGGGGAAGGACGGGCATTCAGTACTTC.